The 13 T cell receptor beta chains given below trace back to one sample, sequenced in a study of blood T cell repertoires in COVID-19. Produced via immunoSEQ multiplex PCR; TCRdb's table is partial and in-frame only. The sample has under 300,000 clones; around 81% are singletons. Sequenced sample: peripheral blood. These receptors all stem from a man aged 25-45 years who had recovered from COVID-19.

This chain uses TRBV3-1 (or the pseudogene TRBV3-2) with TRBJ2-2, with a possible D match to TRBD1 (6 bases). The germline CDR1 and CDR2 sequences are LGHDT and YNNKEL (reference sequence). V lost 4 bases, J lost 4 bases, and 13 bases lay in between. The CDR3 covers 15 residues. The CDR3 DNA is TGTGCCAGCAGCCGACTCGGACAGATCACCGGGGAGCTGTTTTTT. Translated: CASSRLGQITGELFF.

The chain has TRBV29-1 and TRBJ2-2, with D possibly being TRBD2 (5 bases). Germline values: CDR1 SQVTM, CDR2 ANQGSEA. V was trimmed by 5 bases and J by 7 bases, leaving 8 bases between them. The CDR3 has 11 residues. CDR3 DNA sequence: TGCAGCGTTAGGGCGGGCGGGGAGCTGTTTTTT. Translating gives CSVRAGGELFF.

Only one count was recorded for this clone. V usage is TRBV6-6 and J usage is TRBJ2-7; D possibly matches TRBD1 or TRBD2 (7 bases each). CDR1 and CDR2 from the germline V gene are MNHNY and SVGAGI (reference sequence). The CDR3 loop spans 16 amino acids. Trimming removed 5 bases from V and 2 bases from J, with 19 bases in between. CDR3 in DNA: TGTGCCAGCAGTCGATCAGGGGGGGGGAGCACCTACGAGCAGTACGTC. Translating gives CASSRSGGGSTYEQYV.

This chain connects TRBV29-1 to TRBJ2-3; 12 bases fit TRBD2. The junction had 3 bases not matched to a gene; V was cut back by 6 bases and J by 2 bases. The CDR3 sequence is 14 residues long. The germline CDR1 and CDR2 sequences are SQVTM and ANQGSEA. The CDR3 sequence is CSVGLAGNTDTQYF. The CDR3 nucleotides are TGCAGCGTCGGACTAGCGGGAAACACAGATACGCAGTATTTT.

The chain employs TRBV10-2 and TRBJ2-2; no definite D call. Trimming cost V 8 bases and J 6 bases, with 13 bases left between them. CDR3 size: 13 residues. Germline lookup yields CDR1 WSHSY and CDR2 SAAADI. The CDR3 region is CASSSPLAGELFF. In DNA, the CDR3 is TGCGCCAGCTCAAGCCCTCTCGCCGGGGAGCTGTTTTTT.

V and J are TRBV6-2 or TRBV6-3 and TRBJ1-2; 9 nucleotides align to TRBD1. Germline CDR1 MNHEY, CDR2 SVGEGT. The CDR3 spans 17 residues. Losses at the gene ends were 5 bases for V and 4 bases for J; bases not matched to a gene: 14. The CDR3 sequence: CASSGWDRAHRTYGYTF. CDR3 DNA: TGTGCCAGCAGTGGATGGGACAGGGCACACCGGACCTATGGCTACACCTTC.

The gene calls are TRBV7-2 and TRBJ2-1, with 10 bases matching TRBD1. V was clipped by 2 bases and J by 5 bases; unmatched bases: 6. The CDR3 has 16 amino acids. In germline, CDR1 is SGHTA, CDR2 FQGNSA. CDR3 bases: TGTGCCAGCAGCTTACGACAGGGGGCTATCGACAATGAGCAGTTCTTC. This gives the protein CASSLRQGAIDNEQFF.

This clone was detected once. V and J are TRBV5-5 and TRBJ2-1, with TRBD2 matching 8 bases. This CDR3 is built from 15 residues. Germline V gives CDR1 SGHKS, CDR2 YYEKEE (reference sequence). After removal of 4 bases from V and 2 bases from J, the junction contained 5 bases not matched to a gene. The CDR3 DNA reads as TGTGCCAGCAGCCTTCGGGAGGGGGCCTACAATGAGCAGTTCTTC. Protein sequence: CASSLREGAYNEQFF.

The chain carries TRBV25-1 and TRBJ1-4, with 8 bases lining up with TRBD1. This CDR3 has 12 amino acids. Germline trimming cut 6 bases from V and 11 bases from J; bases unmatched to any gene: 5. CDR1 and CDR2 (germline): MGHDK, SYGVNS. The CDR3 DNA follows: TGTGCCAGCAGCAGGGGGCTAGGGAAACTGTTTTTT. It translates to CASSRGLGKLFF. Filled out from reference TRBV25-1 and TRBJ1-4, the complete variable domain reads EADIYQTPRYLVIGTGKKITLECSQTMGHDKMYWYQQDPGMELHLIHYSYGVNSTEKGDLSSESTVSRIRTEHFPLTLESARPSHTSQYLCASSRGLGKLFFGSGTQLSVL.

The V gene is TRBV27, the J gene TRBJ1-1; D not resolved. There are 13 residues in the CDR3. V shed 4 bases and J shed 1 base, with 7 bases lying between them. Per the germline V gene, CDR1 is MNHEY and CDR2 is SMNVEV (reference sequence). The DNA of the CDR3 is TGTGCCAGCAGTTGGAGGAGGAACACTGAAGCTTTCTTT. This gives the protein CASSWRRNTEAFF.

The count of this clone is one. This chain links TRBV19 with TRBJ1-2, with D tentatively TRBD1 (5 bases). The CDR3 extends over 16 amino acids. V shed 6 bases and J shed 7 bases, with 24 bases lying between them. Germline V gene lookup returns CDR1 LNHDA and CDR2 SQIVND (reference sequence). CDR3 protein: CASSLPGGGVYVGYTF. The CDR3 DNA follows: TGTGCCAGTAGCCTTCCTGGCGGAGGGGTTTATGTTGGCTACACCTTC.

The chain carries TRBV5-1 and TRBJ2-3; 10 nucleotides line up with TRBD2. The CDR3 extends over 15 amino acids. J lost 4 bases, V lost 2 bases, and 4 bases had no gene match. The germline V gene has CDR1 SGHRS and CDR2 YFSETQ. The CDR3 reads CASSLAGGRSDTQYF. The DNA of the CDR3 is TGCGCCAGCAGCTTAGCGGGGGGGCGGTCAGATACGCAGTATTTT. Full variable domain (outside the CDR3, taken from reference TRBV5-1 and TRBJ2-3): KAGVTQTPRYLIKTRGQQVTLSCSPISGHRSVSWYQQTPGQGLQFLFEYFSETQRNKGNFPGRFSGRQFSNSRSEMNVSTLELGDSALYLCASSLAGGRSDTQYFGPGTRLTVL.

The V call is TRBV19, the J call TRBJ1-4; D is undetermined. Germline V gives CDR1 LNHDA, CDR2 SQIVND (reference sequence). V shed 7 bases and J shed 5 bases, with 20 bases lying between them. The CDR3 runs 16 residues. This CDR3 reads CASNSGLVGGNEKLFF. The DNA for the CDR3 is TGTGCCAGTAATTCCGGGCTAGTAGGAGGGAATGAAAAACTGTTTTTT.